These T cell receptor beta chains were read from a single sample in a study of read filtering for tumor transcriptome and immune sequencing. TCRdb reanalysed the reads using MiXCR and keeps one entry per CDR3 protein. Of tens of thousands of distinct CDR3 sequences in the sample, 9.5% to 15% are singletons; the top ten hold roughly 15%. Sequences were obtained from a population of CD138-negative cells sorted from bone marrow. These receptors were obtained from a donor over 35 with multiple myeloma. Each CDR3 is given with its conserved first and last residue. A D gene is named only where the DNA matches it firmly. Only part of the rows carry a size: once, few, many, or a class if the clone is expanded.

d_gene: TRBD1
abundance: many
v_gene: TRBV29-1
j_gene: TRBJ2-3
CDR3nt: TGCAGCGTTGTCGGAAACCTACAGGGGATCAGCACAGATACGCAGTATTTT
CDR3aa: CSVVGNLQGISTDTQYF

d_gene: TRBD1
abundance: many
v_gene: TRBV9
j_gene: TRBJ1-1
CDR3nt: TGTGCCAGCAGCGATTTTCAGGGGGCTGGAACTGAAGCTTTCTTT
CDR3aa: CASSDFQGAGTEAFF

d_gene: TRBD2
abundance: many
v_gene: TRBV10-3
j_gene: TRBJ2-2
CDR3nt: TGTGCCATCAGTGGGCTAGCGGTGGGGAACACCGGGGAGCTGTTTTTT
CDR3aa: CAISGLAVGNTGELFF

d_gene: TRBD1
abundance: many
v_gene: TRBV29-1
j_gene: TRBJ1-1
CDR3nt: TGCAGCGGGGGGGGACAGGGGAACACTGAAGCTTTCTTT
CDR3aa: CSGGGQGNTEAFF

d_gene: .
abundance: many
v_gene: TRBV5-1
j_gene: TRBJ2-3
CDR3nt: TGCGCCAGCAGCCTAGATGGACCCGCGTGGACCACAGATACGCAGTATTTT
CDR3aa: CASSLDGPAWTTDTQYF

d_gene: .
abundance: many
v_gene: TRBV2
j_gene: TRBJ1-1
CDR3nt: TGTGCCAGCAGGTTAATAATGAACACTGAAGCTTTCTTT
CDR3aa: CASRLIMNTEAFF

d_gene: .
abundance: many
v_gene: TRBV20-1
j_gene: TRBJ2-2
CDR3nt: TGCAGTGCTAGAGGAGACAGAAAGAACACCGGGGAGCTGTTTTTT
CDR3aa: CSARGDRKNTGELFF

d_gene: .
abundance: many
v_gene: TRBV20-1
j_gene: TRBJ1-4
CDR3nt: TGCAGTGCTAGACCCCTCCTGACAGCAACTAATGAAAAACTGTTTTTT
CDR3aa: CSARPLLTATNEKLFF

d_gene: TRBD1
abundance: many
v_gene: TRBV6-2/TRBV6-3
j_gene: TRBJ1-5
CDR3nt: TGTGCCAGCAGTGGAAGCAGGGGGCCCCGGCAGCCCCAGCATTTT
CDR3aa: CASSGSRGPRQPQHF

d_gene: TRBD1
abundance: many
v_gene: TRBV10-2
j_gene: TRBJ2-2
CDR3nt: TGCGCCAGCAGTGACAGACAGGGGGTCGACACCGGGGAGCTGTTTTTT
CDR3aa: CASSDRQGVDTGELFF

d_gene: TRBD2
abundance: many
v_gene: TRBV24-1
j_gene: TRBJ2-7
CDR3nt: TGTGCCACCAGTGACCCCAGCAGCGGGAGGCCCTACGAGCAGTACTTC
CDR3aa: CATSDPSSGRPYEQYF

d_gene: TRBD1
abundance: many
v_gene: TRBV7-9
j_gene: TRBJ2-1
CDR3nt: TGTGCCAGCAGCCCCGGACAGGGGATCGGTGAGCAGTTCTTC
CDR3aa: CASSPGQGIGEQFF

d_gene: TRBD1
abundance: many
v_gene: TRBV20-1
j_gene: TRBJ2-7
CDR3nt: TGCAGTGCTCAACTGACAGGGCGGTACGAGCAGTACTTC
CDR3aa: CSAQLTGRYEQYF

d_gene: .
abundance: many
v_gene: TRBV7-9
j_gene: TRBJ1-3
CDR3nt: TGCACCTCTAGACCCGCCTCTGGAAACACCATATATTTT
CDR3aa: CTSRPASGNTIYF

d_gene: TRBD1
abundance: many
v_gene: TRBV19
j_gene: TRBJ1-1
CDR3nt: TGTGCCAGTAGTACCGGGACAGGGAACACTGAAGCTTTCTTT
CDR3aa: CASSTGTGNTEAFF

d_gene: .
abundance: many
v_gene: TRBV12-3/TRBV12-4
j_gene: TRBJ2-7
CDR3nt: TGTGCCAGCAGTTTAGTCAGGATCGAGCAGTACTTC
CDR3aa: CASSLVRIEQYF

d_gene: .
abundance: many
v_gene: TRBV29-1
j_gene: TRBJ2-3
CDR3nt: TGCAGCGTAGCCTCGAGGACCACCACAGATACGCAGTATTTT
CDR3aa: CSVASRTTTDTQYF

d_gene: .
abundance: many
v_gene: TRBV18
j_gene: TRBJ2-2
CDR3nt: TGTGCCAGCTCACCATCGTCGGGAGTACTCACCGGGGAGCTGTTTTTT
CDR3aa: CASSPSSGVLTGELFF

d_gene: TRBD1
abundance: many
v_gene: TRBV29-1
j_gene: TRBJ1-1
CDR3nt: TGCAGCGGGATCAGGGGGATCAACACTGAAGCTTTCTTT
CDR3aa: CSGIRGINTEAFF

d_gene: TRBD2
abundance: many
v_gene: TRBV2
j_gene: TRBJ2-1
CDR3nt: TGTGCCAGCAGGACTAGCGGGGGATACAATGAGCAGTTCTTC
CDR3aa: CASRTSGGYNEQFF

d_gene: .
abundance: .
v_gene: TRBV27
j_gene: TRBJ2-3
CDR3nt: TGTGCCAGCCGGCGGGCGGACTCTAGCACAGATACGCAGTATTTT
CDR3aa: CASRRADSSTDTQYF

d_gene: .
abundance: many
v_gene: TRBV5-1
j_gene: TRBJ2-2
CDR3nt: TGCGCCAGCAGCCTCAGGGTCAACACCGGGGAGCTGTTTTTT
CDR3aa: CASSLRVNTGELFF

d_gene: TRBD1
abundance: .
v_gene: TRBV5-6
j_gene: TRBJ1-3
CDR3nt: TGTGCCAGCAGCCCGGACAGGGCTGGAAACACCATATATTTT
CDR3aa: CASSPDRAGNTIYF

d_gene: .
abundance: many
v_gene: TRBV10-2
j_gene: TRBJ2-4
CDR3nt: TGCGCCAGCAGTGAGTCGATCTTGGGACTTGGAGTCAAAAACATTCAGTACTTC
CDR3aa: CASSESILGLGVKNIQYF

d_gene: TRBD2
abundance: many
v_gene: TRBV4-3
j_gene: TRBJ2-5
CDR3nt: TGCGCCAGCAGCGACTCTAGCGGGAGTGGGGAGACCCAGTACTTC
CDR3aa: CASSDSSGSGETQYF

d_gene: .
abundance: many
v_gene: TRBV30
j_gene: TRBJ1-5
CDR3nt: TGTGCCTGGAGTAGTATGGACATTAATCAGCCCCAGCATTTT
CDR3aa: CAWSSMDINQPQHF

d_gene: .
abundance: many
v_gene: TRBV2
j_gene: TRBJ1-5
CDR3nt: TGTGCCAGCAGTGTAACGGCCTCGACGCAGCCCCAGCATTTT
CDR3aa: CASSVTASTQPQHF

d_gene: TRBD1
abundance: many
v_gene: TRBV7-9
j_gene: TRBJ2-1
CDR3nt: TGTGCCAGCAGATTGACAGGGGGCTCCTACAATGAGCAGTTCTTC
CDR3aa: CASRLTGGSYNEQFF

d_gene: TRBD2
abundance: many
v_gene: TRBV7-9
j_gene: TRBJ2-5
CDR3nt: TGTGCCAGCGTTCCTTTGTCAGCGGGAGGAGAGACCCAGTACTTC
CDR3aa: CASVPLSAGGETQYF

d_gene: .
abundance: many
v_gene: TRBV2
j_gene: TRBJ2-2
CDR3nt: TGTGCCAGCAGCGAATCCCTAGCGTATAGTGACACCGGGGAGCTGTTTTTT
CDR3aa: CASSESLAYSDTGELFF

d_gene: .
abundance: many
v_gene: TRBV10-1
j_gene: TRBJ2-2
CDR3nt: TGCGCCACTAGATTTACGAACACCGGGGAGCTGTTTTTT
CDR3aa: CATRFTNTGELFF

d_gene: TRBD2
abundance: many
v_gene: TRBV19
j_gene: TRBJ2-1
CDR3nt: TGTGCCAGTAGCTTCAGACTAGCGGACAATGAGCAGTTCTTC
CDR3aa: CASSFRLADNEQFF

d_gene: TRBD2
abundance: many
v_gene: TRBV20-1
j_gene: TRBJ2-1
CDR3nt: TGCAGTGCTAGTGAGATGCGCGGGAGCATGGGTGAGCAGTTCTTC
CDR3aa: CSASEMRGSMGEQFF

d_gene: .
abundance: many
v_gene: TRBV10-1
j_gene: TRBJ2-3
CDR3nt: TGCGCCAGCAGCTCGTCCTTTTCTGGGACGCAGTATTTT
CDR3aa: CASSSSFSGTQYF

d_gene: .
abundance: many
v_gene: TRBV28
j_gene: TRBJ2-5
CDR3nt: TGTGCCAGCAGTCCCACAGGGAATAGGGAGACCCAGTACTTC
CDR3aa: CASSPTGNRETQYF

d_gene: .
abundance: many
v_gene: TRBV5-1
j_gene: TRBJ2-3
CDR3nt: TGCGCCAGCAGCTTTGCGCGGTTCGGCCAGGGCACAGATACGCAGTATTTT
CDR3aa: CASSFARFGQGTDTQYF

d_gene: .
abundance: many
v_gene: TRBV5-1
j_gene: TRBJ2-1
CDR3nt: TGCGCCAGCAGCCCCGCGGGGGCGGGTGAGCAGTTCTTC
CDR3aa: CASSPAGAGEQFF

d_gene: .
abundance: many
v_gene: TRBV10-3
j_gene: TRBJ1-1
CDR3nt: TGTGCCATCAGTGAGTCGACCGAGAACACTGAAGCTTTCTTT
CDR3aa: CAISESTENTEAFF

d_gene: .
abundance: many
v_gene: TRBV24-1
j_gene: TRBJ2-5
CDR3nt: TGTGCCACCAGTGACTACCAAGAGACCCAGTACTTC
CDR3aa: CATSDYQETQYF

d_gene: TRBD2
abundance: many
v_gene: TRBV24-1
j_gene: TRBJ2-2
CDR3nt: TGTGCCACGCGGGGGACTCTCACGGACGGGGAGCTGTTTTTT
CDR3aa: CATRGTLTDGELFF

d_gene: .
abundance: many
v_gene: TRBV11-2
j_gene: TRBJ2-6
CDR3nt: TGTGCCAGCAGCCAATTGACGACAGGCCGCTCTGGGGCCAACGTCCTGACTTTC
CDR3aa: CASSQLTTGRSGANVLTF

d_gene: TRBD2
abundance: .
v_gene: TRBV12-3/TRBV12-4
j_gene: TRBJ2-1
CDR3nt: TGTGCCAGCCACTGGGGGGGCTACAATGAGCAGTTCTTC
CDR3aa: CASHWGGYNEQFF

d_gene: TRBD2
abundance: many
v_gene: TRBV20-1
j_gene: TRBJ2-1
CDR3nt: TGCAGTGCTAGACCCCTCGTGGCTAGCGGGAGCGGCGAGCAGTTCTTC
CDR3aa: CSARPLVASGSGEQFF

d_gene: .
abundance: many
v_gene: TRBV30
j_gene: TRBJ2-1
CDR3nt: TGTGCCTGGAGTATACGGACTTCCTTTTACGGTGAGCAGTTCTTC
CDR3aa: CAWSIRTSFYGEQFF

d_gene: TRBD2
abundance: many
v_gene: TRBV12-3/TRBV12-4
j_gene: TRBJ2-3
CDR3nt: TGTGCCAGCAGTTTTAATTTTGGCGGGAGCGTCACAGATACGCAGTATTTT
CDR3aa: CASSFNFGGSVTDTQYF

d_gene: .
abundance: many
v_gene: TRBV7-3
j_gene: TRBJ2-1
CDR3nt: TGTGCCAGCAGCTTAGGGGGTTCTAGGAATGAGCAGTTCTTC
CDR3aa: CASSLGGSRNEQFF

d_gene: .
abundance: many
v_gene: TRBV5-1
j_gene: TRBJ2-3
CDR3nt: TGCGCCAGCAGCTTGGGACAGCTACGGGCAGATACGCAGTATTTT
CDR3aa: CASSLGQLRADTQYF

d_gene: .
abundance: .
v_gene: TRBV24-1
j_gene: TRBJ2-1
CDR3nt: TGTGCCACCAGTCCCCGAGGAGGTGAGCAGTTCTTC
CDR3aa: CATSPRGGEQFF

d_gene: .
abundance: many
v_gene: TRBV7-9
j_gene: TRBJ2-5
CDR3nt: TGTGCCAGCAGCTTAGGTGTAGCTCAAGAGACCCAGTACTTC
CDR3aa: CASSLGVAQETQYF

d_gene: .
abundance: once
v_gene: TRBV20-1
j_gene: TRBJ2-1
CDR3nt: TGCAGCGCTGCCCAGCCGAATGAGCAGCTCTTC
CDR3aa: CSAAQPNEQLF

d_gene: .
abundance: many
v_gene: TRBV20-1
j_gene: TRBJ2-7
CDR3nt: TGCAGTGCTAGAGATCCACAGGGACATTTCCTCGACGAGCAGTACTTC
CDR3aa: CSARDPQGHFLDEQYF

d_gene: .
abundance: many
v_gene: TRBV18
j_gene: TRBJ1-1
CDR3nt: TGTGCCAGCTCGACAGACATGAACACTGAAGCTTTCTTT
CDR3aa: CASSTDMNTEAFF

d_gene: TRBD2
abundance: many
v_gene: TRBV6-2/TRBV6-3
j_gene: TRBJ2-7
CDR3nt: TGTGCCAGCAGTTACGCGGGAGGGAAATACGAGCAGTACTTC
CDR3aa: CASSYAGGKYEQYF

d_gene: .
abundance: few
v_gene: TRBV5-6
j_gene: TRBJ1-1
CDR3nt: TGTGCCAGCAGCATGATACAGGACTCCGGGACTGAAGCTTGCTTT
CDR3aa: CASSMIQDSGTEACF

d_gene: .
abundance: few
v_gene: TRBV20-1
j_gene: TRBJ2-1
CDR3nt: TGCAGTGCGGATACAATGGAACAGGACTGCAATGAGCAGTTCTTC
CDR3aa: CSADTMEQDCNEQFF

d_gene: TRBD1
abundance: many
v_gene: TRBV6-6
j_gene: TRBJ2-7
CDR3nt: TGTGCCAGCAGCCTTGGACAGGGGGCTGGGTACTTC
CDR3aa: CASSLGQGAGYF

d_gene: .
abundance: many
v_gene: TRBV6-5
j_gene: TRBJ1-1
CDR3nt: TGTGCCAGCAGTTGGGGGGGCGCGGACACTGAAGCTTTCTTT
CDR3aa: CASSWGGADTEAFF

d_gene: .
abundance: many
v_gene: TRBV20-1
j_gene: TRBJ2-7
CDR3nt: TGCAGTGCTAGAGATAGTGCAGATTACGAGCAGTACTTC
CDR3aa: CSARDSADYEQYF

d_gene: TRBD1
abundance: many
v_gene: TRBV5-1
j_gene: TRBJ2-5
CDR3nt: TGCGCCAGCAGCCATGACAGGGACCAAGAGACCCAGTACTTC
CDR3aa: CASSHDRDQETQYF

d_gene: TRBD1
abundance: many
v_gene: TRBV3-1
j_gene: TRBJ1-1
CDR3nt: TGTGCCAGCAGATCCGGCGGAGGGGGCTCTGAAGCTTTCTTT
CDR3aa: CASRSGGGGSEAFF